Listed below are T cell receptor beta chains from one sample, sequenced in a study of cytomegalovirus exposure and HLA in healthy donors. TCRdb's copy holds only in-frame clones and misses some; the assay was immunoSEQ multiplex PCR. The data hold 170,000 or so clones, with roughly 78% observed a single time. The sequencing input was PBMCs. Receptors were obtained from a woman between 50 and 59 years old in good health and CMV-seropositive. Both conserved end residues are part of each CDR3. D genes are given only for firm matches. Expanded clones get a size class; other rows say once, few or many, or leave the size out.

v_call: TRBV7-9; d_call: TRBD2; clone_size: .; j_call: TRBJ2-7; cdr3_nt: TGTGCCAGCAGTCTCGACGGGGGGGGTGGTGAGCAGTACTTC; cdr3_aa: CASSLDGGGGEQYF
v_call: TRBV15; d_call: .; clone_size: .; j_call: TRBJ1-5; cdr3_nt: TGTGCCACCAGCACATCGGAGGGGAAGCTGAGCAATCAGCCCCAGCATTTT; cdr3_aa: CATSTSEGKLSNQPQHF
v_call: TRBV5-1; d_call: .; clone_size: .; j_call: TRBJ2-3; cdr3_nt: TGCGCCAGCAGCTTGGAACAGAGCACAGATACGCAGTATTTT; cdr3_aa: CASSLEQSTDTQYF
v_call: TRBV7-2; d_call: TRBD1; clone_size: .; j_call: TRBJ2-1; cdr3_nt: TGTGCCAGCAGCTTCCCCGGGACAGGTTCAGTAGAGCAGTTCTTC; cdr3_aa: CASSFPGTGSVEQFF
v_call: TRBV7-9; d_call: TRBD1; clone_size: .; j_call: TRBJ1-2; cdr3_nt: TGTTCCAGCAGTCCCGGGACAGGCATTCGTTACTATGGCTACACCTTC; cdr3_aa: CSSSPGTGIRYYGYTF
v_call: TRBV6-5; d_call: TRBD2; clone_size: few; j_call: TRBJ2-1; cdr3_nt: TGTGCCAGCGGCGGCGGGAGCCAAAATGAGCAGTTCTTC; cdr3_aa: CASGGGSQNEQFF
v_call: TRBV19; d_call: TRBD2; clone_size: .; j_call: TRBJ2-7; cdr3_nt: TGTGCCAGTAGTCAGACTAGCGGGAGTGTCGGCGAGCAGTACTTC; cdr3_aa: CASSQTSGSVGEQYF
v_call: TRBV6-1; d_call: TRBD1; clone_size: once; j_call: TRBJ1-5; cdr3_nt: TGTGCCAGCAGTGAATACGACAGGGACAATCAGCCCCAGCATTTT; cdr3_aa: CASSEYDRDNQPQHF
v_call: TRBV4-2; d_call: TRBD1; clone_size: few; j_call: TRBJ2-3; cdr3_nt: TGTGCCAGCAGCCACCCCCTACCGGGACAGGGGTCCTCGGGATCCTTCGGGCACACAGATACGCAGTATTTT; cdr3_aa: CASSHPLPGQGSSGSFGHTDTQYF
v_call: TRBV10-3; d_call: TRBD2; clone_size: .; j_call: TRBJ2-7; cdr3_nt: TGTGCCACCCGGTTAACGGGGGGAGCCTACGAGCAGTACTTC; cdr3_aa: CATRLTGGAYEQYF
v_call: TRBV7-2; d_call: .; clone_size: .; j_call: TRBJ1-5; cdr3_nt: TGTGCCAGCAGCTTAGGGGTAAGGGAGGCTCAGCCCCAGCATTTT; cdr3_aa: CASSLGVREAQPQHF
v_call: TRBV11-2; d_call: TRBD2; clone_size: .; j_call: TRBJ2-7; cdr3_nt: TGTGCCAGCAGCTTACCGGCGGGGGGCACGTACGAGCAGTACTTC; cdr3_aa: CASSLPAGGTYEQYF
v_call: TRBV19; d_call: .; clone_size: few; j_call: TRBJ2-3; cdr3_nt: TGTGCCAGTAACAGGTTTAGCACAGATACGCAGTATTTT; cdr3_aa: CASNRFSTDTQYF
v_call: TRBV19; d_call: TRBD1; clone_size: .; j_call: TRBJ1-5; cdr3_nt: TGTGCCACCAGAACCGGACAGGGGAGTATGCAGCCCCAGCATTTT; cdr3_aa: CATRTGQGSMQPQHF
v_call: TRBV7-6; d_call: TRBD1; clone_size: .; j_call: TRBJ1-3; cdr3_nt: TGTGCCAGCAGCTCAGGACAGGGCGTAAACACCATATATTTT; cdr3_aa: CASSSGQGVNTIYF
v_call: TRBV7-2; d_call: TRBD2; clone_size: .; j_call: TRBJ2-2; cdr3_nt: TGTGCCAGCAGCTCGTATAGTAGGACTAGAAACACCGGGGAGCTGTTTTTT; cdr3_aa: CASSSYSRTRNTGELFF
v_call: TRBV9; d_call: .; clone_size: once; j_call: TRBJ2-1; cdr3_nt: TGTGCCAGCAGCGTAGGAGGGGAGCAGTTCTTC; cdr3_aa: CASSVGGEQFF
v_call: TRBV7-2; d_call: TRBD1; clone_size: .; j_call: TRBJ1-6; cdr3_nt: TGTGCCAGCAGCTTAGATGGGACAGGCCGAAATTCACCCCTCCACTTT; cdr3_aa: CASSLDGTGRNSPLHF
v_call: TRBV7-6; d_call: .; clone_size: .; j_call: TRBJ1-5; cdr3_nt: TGTGCCAGCAGCTTAGCGTGGGGGGTGAATCAGCCCCAGCATTTT; cdr3_aa: CASSLAWGVNQPQHF
v_call: TRBV4-2; d_call: TRBD2; clone_size: .; j_call: TRBJ2-7; cdr3_nt: TGTGCCAGCAGCCAAGGACTAGCGGGTACCTACGAGCAGTACTTC; cdr3_aa: CASSQGLAGTYEQYF
v_call: TRBV28; d_call: TRBD1; clone_size: .; j_call: TRBJ1-2; cdr3_nt: TGTGCCAGCAGTTCCCCGGGACAGGCGACCTATGGCTACACCTTC; cdr3_aa: CASSSPGQATYGYTF